The 9 T cell receptor beta chains below all came from one sample that was sequenced in a study of T-cell reconstitution after alpha-beta-depleted transplantation in children. Preparation of the TCRbeta library used unique molecular identifiers. TCRdb re-analysed the PCR reads in MiXCR, keeping a single row per CDR3 protein. Here the sample spans almost 500,000 distinct CDR3 sequences, approximately 10% being singletons. The sample consisted of PBMCs, taken before TCRalphabeta/CD19-depleted stem cell transplant. The source is a child aged 2-9 years with inherited bone marrow failure, due to receive a stem cell transplant.

In regard to this clonotype: Possible read error: a much larger clone is one base away. This chain links TRBV5-5 with TRBJ1-2, with D unclear. CDR1 is SGHKS and CDR2 is YYEKEE in the germline V gene (reference sequence). V lost 1 base and J 2 bases, leaving 15 bases between the germline ends. The CDR3 has 16 residues. The CDR3 DNA is TGTGCCAGCAGCTTGTCCATAGGCAGGCCAAACTATGGCTACACCTTC. This translates into CASSLSIGRPNYGYTF.

This clonotype was picked up many times. The genes are TRBV28 and TRBJ1-1; D is undetermined. CDR1 is MDHEN and CDR2 is SYDVKM in the germline V gene. The CDR3 covers 13 residues. The V end was cut by 3 bases, the J end by 0 bases, with 5 bases between. The CDR3 DNA sequence: TGTGCCAGCAGTTTCCGGATGAACACTGAAGCTTTCTTT. This codes for CASSFRMNTEAFF.

This rearrangement joins TRBV20-1 to TRBJ2-1; possibly TRBD2 for D (5 bases). Germline CDR1 is DFQATT and CDR2 is SNEGSKA (reference sequence). The CDR3 has 14 residues. Trimming stripped 0 bases from V and 9 bases from J, with 15 bases between. The CDR3 bases are TGCAGTGCTAGAGATGGACGCTGGGCGGGTGAGCAGTTCTTC. Translating it yields CSARDGRWAGEQFF.

A few counts support this clonotype. This chain uses TRBV28 with TRBJ2-1; 7 positions agree with TRBD2. The trim removed 5 bases at V and 8 bases at J, leaving 12 bases unmatched. CDR1 is MDHEN and CDR2 is SYDVKM in the germline V gene. The CDR3 length is 15 residues. In DNA form, the CDR3 reads TGTGCCAGCAGTCCAAGACTAGCAGGGCCGGATGAGCAGTTCTTC. Protein product: CASSPRLAGPDEQFF.

V usage is TRBV7-8 and J usage is TRBJ2-1, with D tentatively TRBD2 (6 bases). The CDR3 is 17 residues long. Germline V gives CDR1 SGHVS, CDR2 FQNEAQ. Trimming shortened V by 3 bases and J by 0 bases, and 15 bases separated the two germline ends. The CDR3 coding sequence is TGTGCCAGCAGCTTTACCTTAGCGGTTTCCTCCTACAATGAGCAGTTCTTC. Amino acids: CASSFTLAVSSYNEQFF.

In this sample, this clonotype turned up once. The genes are TRBV4-1 and TRBJ1-3; no definite D call. Germline V gene sequence: CDR1 MGHRA, CDR2 YSYEKL. This CDR3 is built from 18 residues. Trimming removed 0 bases at V and 0 bases at J, with 15 bases between. CDR3 sequence (DNA): TGCGCCAGCAGCCAAGATACGGACGGTCGGCGCTCTGGAAACACCATATATTTT. Translated, it gives CASSQDTDGRRSGNTIYF.

The chain links TRBV7-8 to TRBJ1-4; maybe TRBD1 (6 bases). The CDR3 is 16 residues long. The germline V and J ends were trimmed by 5 bases and 0 bases, with 13 bases remaining between them. Germline-derived CDR1 and CDR2 are SGHVS and FQNEAQ. CDR3 DNA: TGTGCCAGCAGCGCACGGGACACCTCAACTAATGAAAAACTGTTTTTT. Encoded protein: CASSARDTSTNEKLFF.

About this clonotype itself: A much larger clone sits a single nucleotide away, making a read error possible. The chain combines TRBV9 with TRBJ2-7, with no clear D. The germline CDR1 and CDR2 sequences are SGDLS and YYNGEE. The CDR3 is made up of 15 amino acids. CDR3 DNA: TGTGCCAGCAGCGTAACGCCGTCTCTAGTCTACGAGCAGCACTTC. As protein: CASSVTPSLVYEQHF.

This clonotype was seen at least ten times. The rearrangement uses TRBV4-3 and TRBJ1-4; D might be TRBD1 (5 bases). V was shortened by 1 base and J by 5 bases, with 11 bases between the two germline ends. The CDR3 runs 15 residues. From germline, CDR1 is LGHNA and CDR2 YSLEER. CDR3 sequence reads: CASSQGGGRNEKLFF. The CDR3, as DNA: TGCGCCAGCAGCCAAGGGGGGGGTAGGAATGAAAAACTGTTTTTT.